These 18 T cell receptor beta chains were all obtained from the same sample, sequenced in a study of blood T cell repertoires in COVID-19. Data came from immunoSEQ multiplex PCR; TCRdb stores just in-frame clones and leaves some out. The sample includes roughly 120,000 clones, 75% to 90% of them seen just once. Sequencing was carried out using peripheral blood. Receptors were obtained from a woman aged 45-65 years with acute or convalescent COVID-19.

The rearrangement links TRBV9 to TRBJ1-6; D is possibly TRBD1 (6 bases). The CDR3 is made up of 13 amino acids. The V end lost 4 bases, the J end lost 8 bases, and 10 bases lay between the germline ends. Germline loops: CDR1 SGDLS, CDR2 YYNGEE. CDR3 DNA: TGTGCCAGCAGCCCGGACAGAGATTCACCCCTCCACTTT. Protein product: CASSPDRDSPLHF.

The chain uses TRBV5-1 and TRBJ2-3; the D gene is possibly TRBD1 (5 bases). Germline V lookup: CDR1 SGHRS, CDR2 YFSETQ. V was shortened by 1 base and J by 4 bases, with 13 bases between the two germline ends. The CDR3 length is 15 residues. The CDR3 DNA reads TGCGCCAGCAGCTTGACGGTTCAGGGATCAGATACGCAGTATTTT. This translates into CASSLTVQGSDTQYF.

This chain connects TRBV2 to TRBJ1-2; D is undetermined. Looked up from germline, CDR1 is SNHLY and CDR2 is FYNNEI. The V gene lost 4 bases and the J gene lost 6 bases, with 12 bases spanning the gap. The CDR3 is 13 amino acids. CDR3 residues: CASSVWEDDGYTF. The CDR3, as DNA: TGTGCCAGCAGTGTATGGGAGGATGATGGCTACACCTTC.

With respect to this clone: Other DNA sequences of this sample code for an identical CDR3. This sequence joins TRBV28 and TRBJ1-4; possibly TRBD1 for D (5 bases). The V end lost 2 bases, the J end lost 1 base, and 8 bases lay between the germline ends. The CDR3 covers 15 residues. The germline V gene encodes CDR1 MDHEN and CDR2 SYDVKM. CDR3 nucleotide sequence: TGTGCCAGCAGTTTAGGGGGGTTAACTAATGAAAAACTGTTTTTT. Translated: CASSLGGLTNEKLFF.

The V call is TRBV9, the J call TRBJ1-1, with D possibly matching TRBD1 (5 bases). V was pared by 1 base and J by 4 bases, with 11 bases between. Germline CDR1 SGDLS, CDR2 YYNGEE. The CDR3 is 14 amino acids. As DNA, the CDR3 is TGTGCCAGCAGCGTACAAGGGAGGGGCACTGAAGCTTTCTTT. Its translation: CASSVQGRGTEAFF. The entire variable domain, with the rest obtained from reference TRBV9 and TRBJ1-1, is as follows: DSGVTQTPKHLITATGQRVTLRCSPRSGDLSVYWYQQSLDQGLQFLIQYYNGEERAKGNILERFSAQQFPDLHSELNLSSLELGDSALYFCASSVQGRGTEAFFGQGTRLTVV.

The chain recombines TRBV20-1 with TRBJ2-5; D ambiguous. There are 11 residues in the CDR3. Trimming removed 6 bases from V and 2 bases from J, with 7 bases in between. Germline loops: CDR1 DFQATT, CDR2 SNEGSKA (reference sequence). The CDR3 DNA sequence: TGCAGTGCAACACGACAAGAGACCCAGTACTTC. Translation gives CSATRQETQYF.

CDR3 in amino acids: CAVGRTGNTEAFF. CDR3 nucleotide sequence: TGTGCGGTGGGGAGGACAGGGAACACTGAAGCTTTCTTT. This chain links TRBV12-2 with TRBJ1-1; the DNA was not compared with TRBD1, the D call given in the table. TRBV12-2 is annotated as a pseudogene. This CDR3 spans 13 amino acids.

This chain joins TRBV24-1 and TRBJ2-3; perhaps TRBD2 as D (5 bases). Per germline, CDR1 KGHDR and CDR2 SFDVKD. This CDR3 contains 17 residues. With 0 bases removed from V and 0 bases from J, the gap between germline ends came to 12 bases. Here the CDR3 DNA reads TGTGCCACCAGTGATTTGACGGCGGGTGATAGCACAGATACGCAGTATTTT. Translation: CATSDLTAGDSTDTQYF.

This chain joins TRBV19 and TRBJ1-2; 8 nucleotides line up with TRBD1. V was pared by 5 bases and J by 4 bases, with 9 bases of the junction left unmatched. Germline-derived CDR1 and CDR2 are LNHDA and SQIVND (reference sequence). The CDR3 length is 15 residues. CDR3 sequence reads: CASSPPGQGRYGYTF. The CDR3, as DNA: TGTGCCAGTAGTCCTCCAGGACAGGGTCGCTATGGCTACACCTTC.

The table lists this clone with a few counts. J is TRBJ1-2 and V is TRBV29-1, with 8 bases identical to TRBD1. V shed 5 bases, J shed 8 bases, and the junction held 13 bases outside the gene matches. Germline V gene data show CDR1 as SQVTM and CDR2 as ANQGSEA. The CDR3 is 14 amino acids. The CDR3 nucleotides read TGCAGCGTTCCGGGACAGGTAGGCCCGGGGGGCTACACCTTC. Translation: CSVPGQVGPGGYTF.

J is TRBJ1-2 and V is TRBV30; D is perhaps TRBD1 (6 bases). V lost 2 bases and J lost 1, with 14 bases in between. This CDR3 contains 15 residues. The germline CDR1 and CDR2 sequences are GTSNPN and SVGIG (reference sequence). This CDR3 reads CAWSFGDTFNYGYTF. In nucleotides, the CDR3 is TGTGCCTGGAGTTTTGGGGACACCTTTAACTATGGCTACACCTTC.

This chain joins TRBV4-1 and TRBJ1-5; D is ambiguous. With 0 bases removed from V and 3 bases from J, the gap between germline ends came to 9 bases. The germline V gene encodes CDR1 MGHRA and CDR2 YSYEKL. The CDR3 spans 15 residues. The CDR3 loop reads CASSQDGLNNQPQHF. CDR3 coding DNA: TGCGCCAGCAGCCAAGATGGACTTAACAATCAGCCCCAGCATTTT.

The chain couples TRBV18 to TRBJ2-7; 9 nucleotides agree with TRBD1. CDR3 length: 14 amino acids. Germline CDR1 reads KGHSH; CDR2 reads LQKENI. With V trimmed by 8 bases and J by 1 base, 6 bases remained unmatched. The CDR3 coding sequence is TGTGCCAGCCTTTCCGGGACAGGGTCCTACGAGCAGTACTTC. Its protein is CASLSGTGSYEQYF.

The chain links TRBV4-2 to TRBJ1-5; TRBD1 matches 10 bases. Trimming at V came to 6 bases and at J to 6 bases, leaving 11 bases not matched to a gene. Germline CDR1 LGHNA, CDR2 YNFKEQ. The length of the CDR3 is 16 residues. CDR3 residues: CASSLDGGTGVQPQHF. The CDR3 bases are TGTGCCAGCAGTCTTGATGGAGGGACAGGGGTTCAGCCCCAGCATTTT.

The chain is built from TRBV28 and TRBJ2-7; TRBD1 matches at 9 bases. Germline V gene lookup returns CDR1 MDHEN and CDR2 SYDVKM. The ends lost 7 bases at V and 6 bases at J; junction bases unmatched: 13. This CDR3 is 15 amino acids long. The CDR3 nucleotides are TGTGCCAGCACTTACCTCCGGGACAGGGATCGCGAGCAGTACTTC. Translated, it gives CASTYLRDRDREQYF.

The rearrangement links TRBV7-7 to TRBJ2-1, with D maybe TRBD2 (5 bases). CDR1 and CDR2 (germline): SSHAT, FNYEAQ (reference sequence). The length of the CDR3 is 15 residues. V lost 5 bases and J lost 3, with 14 bases in between. This CDR3 is CASSKGLTLYNEQFF. DNA of the CDR3: TGTGCCAGCAGCAAAGGACTGACACTCTACAATGAGCAGTTCTTC.

This rearrangement joins TRBV28 to TRBJ1-6; unclear D gene. V was shortened by 8 bases and J by 0 bases, with 14 bases between the two germline ends. The CDR3 loop spans 16 amino acids. The germline V gene encodes CDR1 MDHEN and CDR2 SYDVKM. CDR3 in DNA: TGTGCCAGCGGAGGGAGTCCCCTCTCCTATAATTCACCCCTCCACTTT. It yields the protein CASGGSPLSYNSPLHF.

This clone was detected only a few times. The chain recombines TRBV5-1 with TRBJ2-2; 15 bases fit TRBD2. Germline V gives CDR1 SGHRS, CDR2 YFSETQ. The V and J ends lost 3 bases and 0 bases, in that order; junction bases with no gene match: 12. This CDR3 comprises 21 residues. The CDR3 sequence is CASSSPPGLAGGAANTGELFF. The CDR3 DNA reads TGCGCCAGCAGCTCCCCCCCGGGACTAGCGGGGGGAGCCGCGAACACCGGGGAGCTGTTTTTT.